This TCR beta chain was captured by sequencing in a study of cytomegalovirus exposure and HLA in healthy donors. Despite likely unrecorded immune exposures, the donors were nominally healthy at the time of sampling. Details on this clone: The antigen is undetermined.

Whole-study results and caveats: Donors belonging to an Asian-associated ancestry cluster reportedly showed fewer N-insertions in productive TCRs than the approximately 670-donor mean, according to what a later analysis found. Sequencing depth roughly uniform across donors was assumed in presence/absence analyses.

With 5 bases removed from V and 8 bases from J, the gap between germline ends came to 12 bases. There are 12 residues in the CDR3. CDR1 and CDR2 (germline): MNHEY, SMNVEV (reference sequence). Primers: 60 Vbeta forward and 13 Jbeta reverse. Original processing methods: Unique TCR beta chains totaled some 78 million in a later count, with around 11 million of them shared. Sequenced by immunoSEQ multiplex PCR; TCRdb stores in-frame clones only, minus some. The V and J calls and clone size were taken over from that table, and D and trimming were inferred from the DNA. The repertoire shows 96,000 or so clones; the top ten hold approximately 5.7%.

The V call is TRBV27, the J call TRBJ1-2; maybe TRBD1 (5 bases). The source material was PBMCs. The receptor comes from a girl aged 5-17 years in good health and CMV-seropositive. The DNA of the CDR3 is TGTGCCAGCAGTCAAAGGGGTGGAGGCTACACCTTC. Protein sequence: CASSQRGGGYTF.